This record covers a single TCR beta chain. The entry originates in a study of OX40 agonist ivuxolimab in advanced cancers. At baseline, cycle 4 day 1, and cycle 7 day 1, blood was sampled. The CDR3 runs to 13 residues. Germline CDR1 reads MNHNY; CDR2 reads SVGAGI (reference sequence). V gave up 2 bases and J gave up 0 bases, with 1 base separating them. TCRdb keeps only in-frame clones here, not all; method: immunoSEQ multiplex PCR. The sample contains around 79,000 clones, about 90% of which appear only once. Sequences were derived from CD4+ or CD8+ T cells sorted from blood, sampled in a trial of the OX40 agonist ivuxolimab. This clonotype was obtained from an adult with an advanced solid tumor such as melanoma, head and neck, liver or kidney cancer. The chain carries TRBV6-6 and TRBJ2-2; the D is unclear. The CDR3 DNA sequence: TGTGCCAGCAGTTACCCGAACACCGGGGAGCTGTTTTTT. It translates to CASSYPNTGELFF.